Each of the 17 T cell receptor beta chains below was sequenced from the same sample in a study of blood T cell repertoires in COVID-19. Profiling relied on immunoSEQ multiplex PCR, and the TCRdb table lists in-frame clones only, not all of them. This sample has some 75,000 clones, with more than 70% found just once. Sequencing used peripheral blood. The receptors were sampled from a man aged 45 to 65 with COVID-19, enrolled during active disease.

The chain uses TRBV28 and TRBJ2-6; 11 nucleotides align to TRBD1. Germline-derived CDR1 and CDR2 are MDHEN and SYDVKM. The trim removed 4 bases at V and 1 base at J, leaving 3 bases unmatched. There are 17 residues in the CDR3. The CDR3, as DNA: TGTGCCAGCAGTTCCGGGACAGGGGGATCTGGGGCCAACGTCCTGACTTTC. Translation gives CASSSGTGGSGANVLTF.

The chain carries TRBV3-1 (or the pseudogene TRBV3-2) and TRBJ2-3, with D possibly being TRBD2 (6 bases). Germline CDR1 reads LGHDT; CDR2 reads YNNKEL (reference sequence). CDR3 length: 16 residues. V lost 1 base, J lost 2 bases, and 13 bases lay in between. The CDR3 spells CASSQATSSYTDTQYF. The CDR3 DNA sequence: TGTGCCAGCAGCCAAGCCACTAGCTCTTACACAGATACGCAGTATTTT.

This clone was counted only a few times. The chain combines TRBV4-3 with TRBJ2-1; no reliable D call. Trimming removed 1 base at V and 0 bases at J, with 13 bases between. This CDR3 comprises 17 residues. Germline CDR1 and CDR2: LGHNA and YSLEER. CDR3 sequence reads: CASSQAARLSSYNEQFF. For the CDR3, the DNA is TGCGCCAGCAGCCAAGCAGCGCGCCTAAGCTCCTACAATGAGCAGTTCTTC.

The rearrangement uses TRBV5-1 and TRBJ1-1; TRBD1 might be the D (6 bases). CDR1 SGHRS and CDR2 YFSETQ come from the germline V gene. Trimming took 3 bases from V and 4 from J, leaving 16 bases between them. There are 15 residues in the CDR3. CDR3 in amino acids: CASSSEQGLSTEAFF. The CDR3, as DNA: TGCGCCAGCAGCTCGGAACAGGGCTTGAGCACTGAAGCTTTCTTT. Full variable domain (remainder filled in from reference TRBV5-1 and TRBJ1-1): KAGVTQTPRYLIKTRGQQVTLSCSPISGHRSVSWYQQTPGQGLQFLFEYFSETQRNKGNFPGRFSGRQFSNSRSEMNVSTLELGDSALYLCASSSEQGLSTEAFFGQGTRLTVV.

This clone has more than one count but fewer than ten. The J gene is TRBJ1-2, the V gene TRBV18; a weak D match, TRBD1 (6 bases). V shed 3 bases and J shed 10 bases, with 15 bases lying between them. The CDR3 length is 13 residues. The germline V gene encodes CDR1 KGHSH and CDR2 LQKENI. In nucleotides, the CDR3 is TGTGCCAGCTCACCGGACCGTTCAGGGGTCTACACCTTC. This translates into CASSPDRSGVYTF.

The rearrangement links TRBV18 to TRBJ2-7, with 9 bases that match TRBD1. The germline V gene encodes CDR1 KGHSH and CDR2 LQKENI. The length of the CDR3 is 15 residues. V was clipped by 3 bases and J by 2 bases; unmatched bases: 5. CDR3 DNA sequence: TGTGCCAGCTCACCTCAGGGACAGGGTGCCTACGAGCAGTACTTC. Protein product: CASSPQGQGAYEQYF.

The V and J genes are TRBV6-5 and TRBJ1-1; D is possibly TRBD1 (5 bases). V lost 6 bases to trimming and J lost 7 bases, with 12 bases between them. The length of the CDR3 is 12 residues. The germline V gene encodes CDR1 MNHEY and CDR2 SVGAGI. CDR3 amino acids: CASSQDTYEAFF. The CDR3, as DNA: TGTGCCAGCAGCCAGGACACTTATGAAGCTTTCTTT.

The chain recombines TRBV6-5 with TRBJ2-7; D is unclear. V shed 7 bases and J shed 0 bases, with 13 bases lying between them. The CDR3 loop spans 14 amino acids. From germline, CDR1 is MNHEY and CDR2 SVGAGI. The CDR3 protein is CASTDDAGSYEQYF. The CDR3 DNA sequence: TGTGCCAGCACCGATGACGCAGGCTCCTACGAGCAGTACTTC.

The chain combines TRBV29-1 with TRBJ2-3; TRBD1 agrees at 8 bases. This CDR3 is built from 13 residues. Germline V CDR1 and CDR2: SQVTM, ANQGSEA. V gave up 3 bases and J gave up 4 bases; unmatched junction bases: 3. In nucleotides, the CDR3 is TGCAGCGTTGATCAGGGGGCGGCAGATACGCAGTATTTT. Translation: CSVDQGAADTQYF.

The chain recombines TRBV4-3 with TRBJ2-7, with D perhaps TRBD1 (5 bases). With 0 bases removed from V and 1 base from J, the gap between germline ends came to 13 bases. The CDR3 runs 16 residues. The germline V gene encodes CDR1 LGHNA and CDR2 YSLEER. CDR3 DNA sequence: TGCGCCAGCAGCCAAGACAGGGTGGCCCCTTCCTACGAGCAGTACTTC. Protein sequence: CASSQDRVAPSYEQYF.

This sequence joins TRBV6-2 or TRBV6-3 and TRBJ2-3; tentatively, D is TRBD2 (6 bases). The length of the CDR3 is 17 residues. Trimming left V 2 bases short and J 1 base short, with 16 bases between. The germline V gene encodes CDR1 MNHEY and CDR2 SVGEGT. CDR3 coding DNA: TGTGCCAGCAGTTACCCCCCGGTTAGCGGACGCACAGATACGCAGTATTTT. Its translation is CASSYPPVSGRTDTQYF.

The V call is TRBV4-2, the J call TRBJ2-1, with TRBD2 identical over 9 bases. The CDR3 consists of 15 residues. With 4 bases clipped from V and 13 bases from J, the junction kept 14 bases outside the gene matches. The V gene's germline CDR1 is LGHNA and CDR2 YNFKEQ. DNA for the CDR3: TGTGCCAGCAGCCCGTCGCGGGCTAGCGGGACCTCTCAGTTCTTC. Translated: CASSPSRASGTSQFF.

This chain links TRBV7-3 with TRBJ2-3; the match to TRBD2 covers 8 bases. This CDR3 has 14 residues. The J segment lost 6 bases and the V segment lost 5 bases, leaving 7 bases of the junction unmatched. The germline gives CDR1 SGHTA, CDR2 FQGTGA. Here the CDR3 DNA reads TGTGCCAGCAGCCCCACGGGAGGGCCGGATACGCAGTATTTT. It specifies CASSPTGGPDTQYF.

This chain's CDR3 is CASSFLASGYTDTQYF. The CDR3 region has the DNA TGCGCCAGCAGCTTCCTTGCTAGCGGCTACACAGATACGCAGTATTTT. The gene calls are TRBV4-3 and TRBJ2-3; 7 bases are shared with TRBD2. The CDR3 consists of 16 residues. Germline values: CDR1 LGHNA, CDR2 YSLEER. With V trimmed by 5 bases and J by 2 bases, 10 bases remained unmatched.

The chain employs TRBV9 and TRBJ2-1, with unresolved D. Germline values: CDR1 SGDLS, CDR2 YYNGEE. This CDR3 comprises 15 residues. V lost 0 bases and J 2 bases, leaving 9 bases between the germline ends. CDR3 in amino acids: CASSVGAATYNEQFF. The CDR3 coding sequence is TGTGCCAGCAGCGTAGGTGCCGCTACCTACAATGAGCAGTTCTTC. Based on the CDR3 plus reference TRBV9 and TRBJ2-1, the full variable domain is DSGVTQTPKHLITATGQRVTLRCSPRSGDLSVYWYQQSLDQGLQFLIQYYNGEERAKGNILERFSAQQFPDLHSELNLSSLELGDSALYFCASSVGAATYNEQFFGPGTRLTVL.

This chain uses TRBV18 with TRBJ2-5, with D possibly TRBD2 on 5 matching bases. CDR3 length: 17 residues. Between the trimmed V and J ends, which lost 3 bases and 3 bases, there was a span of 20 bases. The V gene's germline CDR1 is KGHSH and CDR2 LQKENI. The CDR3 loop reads CASSPTSTAGNKETQYF. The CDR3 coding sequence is TGTGCCAGCTCACCCACGTCCACGGCGGGCAACAAAGAGACCCAGTACTTC.

CDR3 nucleotides: TGCGCCACCTCGGACAGGGGGAACACCGGGGAGCTGTTTTTT. This translates into CATSDRGNTGELFF. This chain links TRBV4-1 with TRBJ2-2; 9 positions agree with TRBD1. V lost 10 bases and J lost 1; bases outside the gene matches: 4. CDR1 and CDR2 from the germline V gene are MGHRA and YSYEKL. CDR3 length equals 14 residues.